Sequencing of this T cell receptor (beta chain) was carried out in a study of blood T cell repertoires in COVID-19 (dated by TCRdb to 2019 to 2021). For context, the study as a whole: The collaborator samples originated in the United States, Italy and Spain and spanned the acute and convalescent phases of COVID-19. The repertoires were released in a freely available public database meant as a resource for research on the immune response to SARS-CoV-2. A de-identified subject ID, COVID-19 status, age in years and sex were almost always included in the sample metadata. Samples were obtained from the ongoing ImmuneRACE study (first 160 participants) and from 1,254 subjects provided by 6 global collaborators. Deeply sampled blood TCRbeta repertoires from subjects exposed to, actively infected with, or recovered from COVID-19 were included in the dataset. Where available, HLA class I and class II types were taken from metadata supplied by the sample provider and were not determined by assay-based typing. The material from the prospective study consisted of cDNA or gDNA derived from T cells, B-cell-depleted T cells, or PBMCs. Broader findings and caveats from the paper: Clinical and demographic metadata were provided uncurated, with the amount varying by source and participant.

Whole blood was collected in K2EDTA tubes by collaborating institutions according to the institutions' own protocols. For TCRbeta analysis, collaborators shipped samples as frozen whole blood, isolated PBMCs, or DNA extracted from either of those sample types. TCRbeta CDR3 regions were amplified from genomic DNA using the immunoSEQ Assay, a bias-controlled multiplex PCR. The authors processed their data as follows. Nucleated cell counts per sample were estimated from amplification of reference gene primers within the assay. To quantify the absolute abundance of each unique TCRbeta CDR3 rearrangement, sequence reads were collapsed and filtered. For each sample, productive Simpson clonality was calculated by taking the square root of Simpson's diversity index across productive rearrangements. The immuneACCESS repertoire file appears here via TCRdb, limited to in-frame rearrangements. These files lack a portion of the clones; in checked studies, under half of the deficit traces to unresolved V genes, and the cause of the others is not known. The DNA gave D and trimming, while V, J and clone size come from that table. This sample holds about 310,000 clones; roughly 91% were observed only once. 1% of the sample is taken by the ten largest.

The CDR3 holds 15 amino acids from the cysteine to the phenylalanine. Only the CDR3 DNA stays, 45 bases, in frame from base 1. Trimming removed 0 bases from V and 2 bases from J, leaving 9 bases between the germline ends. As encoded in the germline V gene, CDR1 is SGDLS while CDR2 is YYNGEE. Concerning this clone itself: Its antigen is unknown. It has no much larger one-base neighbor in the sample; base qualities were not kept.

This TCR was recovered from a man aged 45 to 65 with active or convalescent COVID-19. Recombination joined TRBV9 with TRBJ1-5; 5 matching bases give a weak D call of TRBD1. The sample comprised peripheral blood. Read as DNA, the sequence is TGTGCCAGCAGCGTAGGGTGGGGCCGCAATCAGCCCCAGCATTTT. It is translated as CASSVGWGRNQPQHF.